The rows below give T cell receptor beta chains drawn from one sample of a study of regulatory T cells in long-lasting Graves disease. TCRdb used MiXCR to reprocess the multiplex PCR reads, holding one entry per CDR3 protein. The repertoire has approximately 460,000 distinct CDR3 sequences, over 15% of them found once; the top ten carry about 10%. These data were also reused for a study on T cells in Graves' hyperthyroidism and ophthalmopathy.

Sequenced here: peripheral blood mononuclear cells (PBMCs), sampled at new diagnosis, from a patient treated with antithyroid drugs. All receptors come from a woman in her twenties or thirties with Graves disease. Each CDR3 is given without its conserved first and last residue.

>TRBJ2-4|TRBV29-1
SVGSGRDWTKNIQY
>TRBJ2-1|TRBV11-2
ASSLGPSFFSGRGRSYNEQF
>TRBJ1-4|TRBV18
ASSPGTANEKLF
>TRBJ2-7|TRBV12-3/TRBV12-4
ASRPGLGPYEQY
>TRBJ2-1|TRBV15
ATSRSRSSSGRDPYNEQF
>TRBJ1-2|TRBV5-4
ASSSDWYGYT
>TRBJ2-7|TRBV29-1
SVGPRDKFYEQY
>TRBJ2-5|TRBV11-3
ASSLEGRVETQY
>TRBJ1-5|TRBV6-1
ASSPQGQGVQPQH
>TRBJ1-1|TRBV13
ASSVLSGGKDF
>TRBJ2-1|TRBV4-2
ASSPLAGEEQF
>TRBJ2-2|TRBV27
ASSLMGGELF
>TRBJ1-6|TRBV28
ASKGDSSYNSPLH
>TRBJ2-2|TRBV7-3
ASSLAQPTNTGELF
>TRBJ2-7|TRBV3-1
ASKLAGAYEQY
>TRBJ1-1|TRBV6-1
ASSPDRAPMNTEAF
>TRBJ2-3|TRBV6-1
ASNPVSGRSDTQY
>TRBJ1-1|TRBV7-6
ASSSGQGAF
>TRBJ2-7|TRBV11-2
ASSLRTSGRGHEQY
>TRBJ2-2|TRBV5-1
ASGRDGYTGELF
>TRBJ2-7|TRBV6-2/TRBV6-3
ASSPEVKEYEQY
>TRBJ2-1|TRBV20-1
SATNRDRDNEQF
>TRBJ1-5|TRBV7-8
ASSHQGANQPQH
>TRBJ1-1|TRBV7-7
ASSSDFGTEAF
>TRBJ2-7|TRBV20-1
SAPGGIAGPGYEQY
>.|TRBV14
ASSQGSGVRETQY
>TRBJ2-1|TRBV19
ASSMEVTEQF
>TRBJ2-3|TRBV19
ASSIRGPADTQY
>TRBJ2-7|TRBV18
ASSPGGYEQY
>TRBJ1-3|TRBV11-2
ASSFERGLSGNTIY
>TRBJ2-7|TRBV7-6
ASSNHRDRAYEQY
>TRBJ2-3|TRBV12-3/TRBV12-4
ASNSPGGFSADTQY
>TRBJ2-7|TRBV7-9
ASSLARGWTGPYEQY
>TRBJ1-3|TRBV2
ASTGTGRNTIY